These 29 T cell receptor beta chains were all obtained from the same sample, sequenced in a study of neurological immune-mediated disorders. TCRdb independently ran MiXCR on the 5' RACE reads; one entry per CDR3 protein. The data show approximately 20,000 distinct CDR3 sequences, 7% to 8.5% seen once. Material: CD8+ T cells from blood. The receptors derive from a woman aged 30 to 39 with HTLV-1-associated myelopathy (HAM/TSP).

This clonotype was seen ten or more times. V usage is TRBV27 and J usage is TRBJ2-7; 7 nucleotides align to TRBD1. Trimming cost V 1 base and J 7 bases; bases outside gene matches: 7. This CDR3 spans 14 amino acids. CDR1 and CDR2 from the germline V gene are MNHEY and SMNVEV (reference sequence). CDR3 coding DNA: TGTGCCAGCAGTTTATTCGACAGGGTGGAGGAGCAGTACTTC. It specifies CASSLFDRVEEQYF.

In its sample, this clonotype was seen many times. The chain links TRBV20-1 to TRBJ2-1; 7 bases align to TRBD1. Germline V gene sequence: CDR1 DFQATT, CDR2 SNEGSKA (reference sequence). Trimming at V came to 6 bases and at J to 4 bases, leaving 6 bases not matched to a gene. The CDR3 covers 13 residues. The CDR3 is CSAWTGEYNEQFF. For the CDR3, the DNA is TGCAGTGCCTGGACAGGAGAATACAATGAGCAGTTCTTC.

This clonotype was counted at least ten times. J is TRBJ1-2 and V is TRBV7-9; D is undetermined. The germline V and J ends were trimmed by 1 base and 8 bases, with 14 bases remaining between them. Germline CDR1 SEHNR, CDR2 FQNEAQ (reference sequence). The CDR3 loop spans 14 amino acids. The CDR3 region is CASSLVGRGWGYTF. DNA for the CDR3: TGTGCCAGCAGCTTAGTGGGCAGAGGATGGGGCTACACCTTC.

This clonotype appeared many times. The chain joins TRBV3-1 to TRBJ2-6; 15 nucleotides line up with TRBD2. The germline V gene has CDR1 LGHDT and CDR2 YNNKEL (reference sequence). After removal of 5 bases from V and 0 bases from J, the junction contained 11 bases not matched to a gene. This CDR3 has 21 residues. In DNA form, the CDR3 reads TGTGCCAGCAGCTCGGGACTAGCGGGGGGCTGGATTCACTCTGGGGCCAACGTCCTGACTTTC. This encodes CASSSGLAGGWIHSGANVLTF.

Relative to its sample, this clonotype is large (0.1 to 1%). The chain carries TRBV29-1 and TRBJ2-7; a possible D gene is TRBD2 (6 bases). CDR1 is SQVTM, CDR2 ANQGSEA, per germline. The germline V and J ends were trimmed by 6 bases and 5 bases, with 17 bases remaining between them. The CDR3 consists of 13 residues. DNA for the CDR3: TGCAGCGTCGACTCCGGGACGGGGGACGAGCAGTACTTC. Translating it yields CSVDSGTGDEQYF.

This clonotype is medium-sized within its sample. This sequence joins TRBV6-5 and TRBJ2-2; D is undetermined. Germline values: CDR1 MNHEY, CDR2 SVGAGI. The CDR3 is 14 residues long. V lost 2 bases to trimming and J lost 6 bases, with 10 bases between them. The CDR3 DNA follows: TGTGCCAGCAGTTACGGGGTAGTATCCGGGGAGCTGTTTTTT. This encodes CASSYGVVSGELFF.

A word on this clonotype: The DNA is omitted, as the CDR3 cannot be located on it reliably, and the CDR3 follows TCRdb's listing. The CDR3 sequence: CASSFYICSASPGGRGAYEQYF. The chain couples TRBV5-1 to TRBJ2-7; the D call in the table, TRBD1, was not verified against the DNA. Germline V lookup: CDR1 SGHRS, CDR2 YFSETQ. The CDR3 length equals 22 residues, ends included.

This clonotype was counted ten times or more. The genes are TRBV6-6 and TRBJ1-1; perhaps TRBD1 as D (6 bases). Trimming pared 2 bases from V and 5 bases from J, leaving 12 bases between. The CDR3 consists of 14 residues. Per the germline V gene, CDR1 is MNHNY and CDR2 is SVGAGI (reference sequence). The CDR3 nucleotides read TGTGCCAGCAGTTACCGGGGGCATGAGACTGAAGCTTTCTTT. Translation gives CASSYRGHETEAFF.

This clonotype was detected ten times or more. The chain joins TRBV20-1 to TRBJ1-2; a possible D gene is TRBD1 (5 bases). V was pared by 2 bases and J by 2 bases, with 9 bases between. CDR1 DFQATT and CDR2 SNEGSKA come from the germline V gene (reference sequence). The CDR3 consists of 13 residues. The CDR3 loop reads CSARQGSNYGYTF. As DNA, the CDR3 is TGCAGTGCTAGACAGGGATCGAACTATGGCTACACCTTC.

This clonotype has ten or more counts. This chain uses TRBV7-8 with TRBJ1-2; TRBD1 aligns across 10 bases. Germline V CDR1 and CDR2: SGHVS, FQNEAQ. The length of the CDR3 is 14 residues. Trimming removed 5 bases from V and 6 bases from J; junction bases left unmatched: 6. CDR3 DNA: TGTGCCAGCAGCGAAGACAGGGGGCAGGATGGCTACACCTTC. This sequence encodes CASSEDRGQDGYTF.

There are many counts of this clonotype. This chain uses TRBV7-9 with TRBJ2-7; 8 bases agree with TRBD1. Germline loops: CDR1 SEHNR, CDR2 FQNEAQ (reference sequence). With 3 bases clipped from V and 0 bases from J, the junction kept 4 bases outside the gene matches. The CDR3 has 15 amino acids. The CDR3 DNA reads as TGTGCCAGCAGCTTGGGGGACAGGAGCTCCTACGAGCAGTACTTC. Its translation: CASSLGDRSSYEQYF.

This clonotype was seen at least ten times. CDR3 DNA sequence: TGTGCCAGCAGCTCTAACCCGAACTATGGCTACACCTTC. It codes for CASSSNPNYGYTF. The chain combines TRBV12-3 or TRBV12-4 with TRBJ1-2; D uncertain. The CDR3 is 13 amino acids. V lost 6 bases, J lost 2 bases, and 10 bases lay in between.

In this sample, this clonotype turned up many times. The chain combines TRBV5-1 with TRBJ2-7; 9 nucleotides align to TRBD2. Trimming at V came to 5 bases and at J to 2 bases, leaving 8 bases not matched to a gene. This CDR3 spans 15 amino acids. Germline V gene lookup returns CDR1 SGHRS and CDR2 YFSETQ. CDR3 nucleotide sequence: TGCGCCAGCAGAATAGCGGGGGCAGCCACCTACGAGCAGTACTTC. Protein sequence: CASRIAGAATYEQYF.

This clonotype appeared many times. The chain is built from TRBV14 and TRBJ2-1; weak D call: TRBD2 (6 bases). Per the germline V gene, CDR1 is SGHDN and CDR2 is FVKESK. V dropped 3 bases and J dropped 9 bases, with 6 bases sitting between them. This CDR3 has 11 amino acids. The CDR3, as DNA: TGTGCCAGCAGCCAGGGGGGTGAGCAGTTCTTC. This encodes CASSQGGEQFF.

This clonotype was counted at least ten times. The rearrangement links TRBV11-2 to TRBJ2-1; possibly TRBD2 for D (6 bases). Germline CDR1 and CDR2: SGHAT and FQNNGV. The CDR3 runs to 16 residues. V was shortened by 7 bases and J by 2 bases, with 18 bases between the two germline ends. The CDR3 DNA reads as TGTGCCAGCAACTCCGGAGGGGCGAGCACCTACAATGAGCAGTTCTTC. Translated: CASNSGGASTYNEQFF.

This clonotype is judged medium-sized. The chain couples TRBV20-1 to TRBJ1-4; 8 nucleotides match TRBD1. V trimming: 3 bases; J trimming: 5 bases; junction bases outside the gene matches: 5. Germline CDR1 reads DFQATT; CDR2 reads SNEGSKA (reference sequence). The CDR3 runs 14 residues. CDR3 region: CSASKGDRNEKLFF. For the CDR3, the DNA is TGCAGTGCTAGTAAGGGGGACAGGAATGAAAAACTGTTTTTT.

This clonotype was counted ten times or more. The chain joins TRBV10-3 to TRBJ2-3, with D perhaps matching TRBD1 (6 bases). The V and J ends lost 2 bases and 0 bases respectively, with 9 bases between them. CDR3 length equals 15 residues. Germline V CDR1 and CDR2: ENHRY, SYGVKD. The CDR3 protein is CAISEGQYSTDTQYF. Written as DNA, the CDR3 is TGTGCCATCAGTGAGGGACAGTATAGCACAGATACGCAGTATTTT.

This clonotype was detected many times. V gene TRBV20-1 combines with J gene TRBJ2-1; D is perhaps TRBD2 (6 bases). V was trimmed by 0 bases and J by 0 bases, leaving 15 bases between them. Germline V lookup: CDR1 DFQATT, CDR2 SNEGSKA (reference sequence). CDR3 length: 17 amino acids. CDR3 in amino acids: CSARDLRGESSYNEQFF. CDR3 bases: TGCAGTGCTAGAGATCTCCGCGGGGAGAGCTCCTACAATGAGCAGTTCTTC.

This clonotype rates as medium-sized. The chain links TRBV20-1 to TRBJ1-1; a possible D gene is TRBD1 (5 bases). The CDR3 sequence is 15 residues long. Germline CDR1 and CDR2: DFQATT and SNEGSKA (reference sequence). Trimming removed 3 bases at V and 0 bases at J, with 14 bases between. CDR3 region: CSASWDANMNTEAFF. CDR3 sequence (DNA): TGCAGTGCTAGTTGGGACGCAAACATGAACACTGAAGCTTTCTTT.

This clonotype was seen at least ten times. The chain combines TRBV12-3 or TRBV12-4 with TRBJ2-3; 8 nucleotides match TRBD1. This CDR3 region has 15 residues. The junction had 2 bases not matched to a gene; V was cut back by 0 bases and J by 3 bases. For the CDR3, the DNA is TGTGCCAGCAGTTTAGCGTACAGGGGGACAGATACGCAGTATTTT. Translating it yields CASSLAYRGTDTQYF.

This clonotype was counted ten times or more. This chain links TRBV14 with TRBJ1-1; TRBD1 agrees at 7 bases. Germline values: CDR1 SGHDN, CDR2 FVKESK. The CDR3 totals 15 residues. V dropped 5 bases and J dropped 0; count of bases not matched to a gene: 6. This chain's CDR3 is CASSERQGMNTEAFF. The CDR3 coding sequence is TGTGCCAGCAGCGAAAGACAGGGCATGAACACTGAAGCTTTCTTT.

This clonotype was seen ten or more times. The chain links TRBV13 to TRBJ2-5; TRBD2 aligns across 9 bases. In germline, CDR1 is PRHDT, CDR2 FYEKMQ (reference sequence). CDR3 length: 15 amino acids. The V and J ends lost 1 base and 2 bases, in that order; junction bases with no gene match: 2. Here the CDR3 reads CASSLEAGGQETQYF. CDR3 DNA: TGTGCCAGCAGCTTAGAAGCGGGGGGACAAGAGACCCAGTACTTC.

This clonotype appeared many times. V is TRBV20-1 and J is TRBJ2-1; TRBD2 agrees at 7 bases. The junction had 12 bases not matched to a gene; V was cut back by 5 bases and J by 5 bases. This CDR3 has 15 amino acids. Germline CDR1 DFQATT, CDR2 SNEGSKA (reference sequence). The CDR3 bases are TGCAGTGCTCCAGACTCGGCGGGGGTAGACAATGAGCAGTTCTTC. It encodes CSAPDSAGVDNEQFF.

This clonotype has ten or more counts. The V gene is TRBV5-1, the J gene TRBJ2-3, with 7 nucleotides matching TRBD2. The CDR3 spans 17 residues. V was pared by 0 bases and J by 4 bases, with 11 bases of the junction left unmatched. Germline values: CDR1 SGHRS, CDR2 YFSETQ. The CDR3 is CASSLDSLARGADTQYF. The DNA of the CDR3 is TGCGCCAGCAGCTTGGATTCACTAGCGAGGGGTGCAGATACGCAGTATTTT.

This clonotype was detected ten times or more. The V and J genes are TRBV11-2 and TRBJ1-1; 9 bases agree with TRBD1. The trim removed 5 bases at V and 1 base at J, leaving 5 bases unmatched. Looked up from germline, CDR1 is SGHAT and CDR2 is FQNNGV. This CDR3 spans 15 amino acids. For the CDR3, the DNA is TGTGCCAGCAGCCCCACGGGACAGGGGAACACTGAAGCTTTCTTT. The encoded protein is CASSPTGQGNTEAFF.

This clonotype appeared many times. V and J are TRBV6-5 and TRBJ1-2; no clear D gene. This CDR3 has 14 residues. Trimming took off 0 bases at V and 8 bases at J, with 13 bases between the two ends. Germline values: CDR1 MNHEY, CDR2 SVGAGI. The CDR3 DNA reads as TGTGCCAGCAGTTACTCCCGCATGCCGGACGGCTACACCTTC. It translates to CASSYSRMPDGYTF.

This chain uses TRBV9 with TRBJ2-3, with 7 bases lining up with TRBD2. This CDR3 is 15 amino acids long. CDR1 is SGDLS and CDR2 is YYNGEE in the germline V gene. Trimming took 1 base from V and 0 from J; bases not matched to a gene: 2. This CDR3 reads CASSVRGVSTDTQYF. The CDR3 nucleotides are TGTGCCAGCAGCGTACGGGGGGTTAGCACAGATACGCAGTATTTT.

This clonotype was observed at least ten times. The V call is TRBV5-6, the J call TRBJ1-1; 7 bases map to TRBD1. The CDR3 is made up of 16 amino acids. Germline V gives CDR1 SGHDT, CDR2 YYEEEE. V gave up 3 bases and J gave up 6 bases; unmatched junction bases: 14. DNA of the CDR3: TGTGCCAGCAGCTCGGATCCGTGGTACAGGGGCTCTGAAGCTTTCTTT. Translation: CASSSDPWYRGSEAFF.

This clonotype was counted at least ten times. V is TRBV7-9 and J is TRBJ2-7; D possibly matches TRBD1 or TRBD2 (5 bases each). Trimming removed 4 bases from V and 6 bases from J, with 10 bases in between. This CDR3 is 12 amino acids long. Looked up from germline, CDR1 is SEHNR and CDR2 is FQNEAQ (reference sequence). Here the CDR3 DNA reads TGTGCCAGCAGCTCCGGGACGGGCGAGCAGTACTTC. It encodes CASSSGTGEQYF.